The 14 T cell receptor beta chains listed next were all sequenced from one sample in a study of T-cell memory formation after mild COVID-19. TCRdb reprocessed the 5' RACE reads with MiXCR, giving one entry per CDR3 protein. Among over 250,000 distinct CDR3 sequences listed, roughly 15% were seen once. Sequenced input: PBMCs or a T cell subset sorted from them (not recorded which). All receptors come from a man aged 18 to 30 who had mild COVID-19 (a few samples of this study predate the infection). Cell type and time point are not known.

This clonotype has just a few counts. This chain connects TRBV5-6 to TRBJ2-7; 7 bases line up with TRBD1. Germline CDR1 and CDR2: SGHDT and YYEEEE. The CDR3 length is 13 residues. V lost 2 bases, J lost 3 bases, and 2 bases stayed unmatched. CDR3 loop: CASSFRGFYEQYF. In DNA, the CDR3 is TGTGCCAGCAGCTTCAGGGGGTTCTACGAGCAGTACTTC.

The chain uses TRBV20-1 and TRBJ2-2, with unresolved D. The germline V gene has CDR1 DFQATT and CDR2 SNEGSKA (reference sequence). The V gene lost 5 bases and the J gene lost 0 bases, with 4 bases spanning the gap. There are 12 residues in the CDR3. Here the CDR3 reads CSAHSNTGELFF. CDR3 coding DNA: TGCAGTGCTCATTCGAACACCGGGGAGCTGTTTTTT.

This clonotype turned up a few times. CDR3 amino acids: CASSLGASNEKLFF. CDR3 nucleotides: TGCGCCAGCAGCTTGGGGGCATCTAATGAAAAACTGTTTTTT. The V gene is TRBV5-1, the J gene TRBJ1-4; D is unresolved. This CDR3 has 14 amino acids. Trimming removed 0 bases from V and 3 bases from J, with 6 bases in between. Germline CDR1 SGHRS, CDR2 YFSETQ.

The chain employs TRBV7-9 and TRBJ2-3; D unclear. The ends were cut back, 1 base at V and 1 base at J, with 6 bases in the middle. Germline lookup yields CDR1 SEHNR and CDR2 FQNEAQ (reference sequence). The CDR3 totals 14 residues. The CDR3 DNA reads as TGTGCCAGCAGCTTAGGGCACGGCACAGATACGCAGTATTTT. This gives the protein CASSLGHGTDTQYF. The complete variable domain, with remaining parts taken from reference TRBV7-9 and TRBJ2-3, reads DTGVSQNPRHKITKRGQNVTFRCDPISEHNRLYWYRQTLGQGPEFLTYFQNEAQLEKSRLLSDRFSAERPKGSFSTLEIQRTEQGDSAMYLCASSLGHGTDTQYFGPGTRLTVL.

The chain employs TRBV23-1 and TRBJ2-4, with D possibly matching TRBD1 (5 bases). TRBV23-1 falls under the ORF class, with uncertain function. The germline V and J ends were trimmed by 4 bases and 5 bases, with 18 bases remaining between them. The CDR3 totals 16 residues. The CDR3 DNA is TGCGCCAGCAGTCCCTCACCAGGGTCGGTCGAAAACATTCAGTACTTC. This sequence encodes CASSPSPGSVENIQYF.

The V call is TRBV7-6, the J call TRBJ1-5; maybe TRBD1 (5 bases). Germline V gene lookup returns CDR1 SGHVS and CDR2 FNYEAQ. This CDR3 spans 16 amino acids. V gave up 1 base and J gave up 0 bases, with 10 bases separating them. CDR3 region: CASSLGQPYSNQPQHF. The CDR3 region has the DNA TGTGCCAGCAGCTTAGGACAGCCCTATAGCAATCAGCCCCAGCATTTT. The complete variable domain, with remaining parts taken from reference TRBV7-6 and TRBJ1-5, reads GAGVSQSPRYKVTKRGQDVALRCDPISGHVSLYWYRQALGQGPEFLTYFNYEAQQDKSGLPNDRFSAERPEGSISTLTIQRTEQRDSAMYRCASSLGQPYSNQPQHFGDGTRLSIL.

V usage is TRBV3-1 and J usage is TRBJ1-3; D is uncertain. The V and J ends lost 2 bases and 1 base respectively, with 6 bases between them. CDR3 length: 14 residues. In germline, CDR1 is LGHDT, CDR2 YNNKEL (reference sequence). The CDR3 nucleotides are TGTGCCAGCAGCCAATACCAGTCTGGAAACACCATATATTTT. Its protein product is CASSQYQSGNTIYF.

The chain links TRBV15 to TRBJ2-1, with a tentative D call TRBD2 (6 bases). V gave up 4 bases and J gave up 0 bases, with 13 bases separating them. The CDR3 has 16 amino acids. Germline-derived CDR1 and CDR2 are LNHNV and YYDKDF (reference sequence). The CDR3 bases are TGTGCCACCAGCACTACTAGCCTCAGCTCCTACAATGAGCAGTTCTTC. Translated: CATSTTSLSSYNEQFF.

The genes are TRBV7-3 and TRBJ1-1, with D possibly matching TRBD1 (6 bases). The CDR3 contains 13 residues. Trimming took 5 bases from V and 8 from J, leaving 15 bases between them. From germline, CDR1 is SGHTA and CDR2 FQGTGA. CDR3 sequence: CASSQSAGTEAFF. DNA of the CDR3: TGTGCCAGCAGCCAAAGCGCCGGGACAGAAGCTTTCTTT.

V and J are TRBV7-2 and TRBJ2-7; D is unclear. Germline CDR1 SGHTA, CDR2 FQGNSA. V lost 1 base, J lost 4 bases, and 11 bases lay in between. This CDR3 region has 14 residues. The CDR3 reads CASSLDGIRYEQYV. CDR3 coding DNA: TGTGCCAGCAGCTTAGACGGTATCCGTTACGAGCAGTACGTC.

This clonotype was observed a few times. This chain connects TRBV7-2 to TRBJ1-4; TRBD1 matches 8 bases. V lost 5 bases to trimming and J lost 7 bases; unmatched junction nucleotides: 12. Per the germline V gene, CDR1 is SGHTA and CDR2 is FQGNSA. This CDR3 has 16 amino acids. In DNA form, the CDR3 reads TGTGCCAGCAGCCTACCCAACAGGGGGTATTCTGAAAAACTGTTTTTT. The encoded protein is CASSLPNRGYSEKLFF.

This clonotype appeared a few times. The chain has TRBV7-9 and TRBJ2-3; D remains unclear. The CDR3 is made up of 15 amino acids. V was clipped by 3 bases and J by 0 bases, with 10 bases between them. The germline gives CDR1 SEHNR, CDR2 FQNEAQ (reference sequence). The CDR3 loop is CASSFHTPSTDTQYF. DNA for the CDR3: TGTGCCAGCAGCTTTCATACGCCCAGCACAGATACGCAGTATTTT.

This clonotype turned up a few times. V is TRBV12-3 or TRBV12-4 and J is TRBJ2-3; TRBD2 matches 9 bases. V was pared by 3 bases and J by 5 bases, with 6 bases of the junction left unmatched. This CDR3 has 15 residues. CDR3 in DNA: TGTGCCAGCAGTTTCCGGGCGGGGGGGGTAGATACGCAGTATTTT. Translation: CASSFRAGGVDTQYF.

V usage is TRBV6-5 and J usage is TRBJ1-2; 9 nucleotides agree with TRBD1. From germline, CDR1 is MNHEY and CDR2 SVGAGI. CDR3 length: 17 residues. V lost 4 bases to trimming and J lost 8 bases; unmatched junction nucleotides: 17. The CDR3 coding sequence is TGTGCCAGCAGTTCCTTCGGACAGGGGAGTAGGCTAGAGGGCTACACCTTC. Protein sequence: CASSSFGQGSRLEGYTF.